The 17 T cell receptor beta chains presented below share a single source sample, sequenced in a study of T cells in Graves' hyperthyroidism and ophthalmopathy. Researchers amplified the TCR beta CDR3 regions from RNA transcripts. The TCR CDR3 was amplified in a first-round RT-PCR using the HTBI primer set. In TCRdb, the multiplex PCR reads were re-called with MiXCR into one record per CDR3 protein. The table includes fewer than 650,000 distinct CDR3 sequences, approximately 15% detected once. Sequencing was carried out using blood. The receptors were sampled from a woman between 40 and 50 years old with Graves' ophthalmopathy.

This clonotype has more than one count but fewer than ten. The chain is built from TRBV6-1 and TRBJ2-2; 10 positions agree with TRBD1. Germline values: CDR1 MNHNS, CDR2 SASEGT. CDR3 size: 14 residues. Trimming took 6 bases from V and 6 from J; bases not matched to a gene: 4. In DNA, the CDR3 is TGTGCCAGCAGCATGGGACAGGGGTCCGGGGAGCTGTTTTTT. This translates into CASSMGQGSGELFF.

This clonotype has at least ten counts. The genes are TRBV20-1 and TRBJ1-2; 8 bases are a match to TRBD1. Germline V CDR1 and CDR2: DFQATT, SNEGSKA (reference sequence). CDR3 length equals 14 residues. The J segment lost 8 bases and the V segment lost 0 bases, leaving 8 bases of the junction unmatched. CDR3 in amino acids: CSARDLLRTGGYTF. CDR3 nucleotide sequence: TGCAGTGCTAGAGACTTGCTAAGGACAGGGGGCTACACCTTC.

The chain has TRBV7-9 and TRBJ2-2; TRBD1 matches at 7 bases. The CDR3 covers 15 residues. CDR1 and CDR2 (germline): SEHNR, FQNEAQ (reference sequence). The junction had 8 bases not matched to a gene; V was cut back by 5 bases and J by 5 bases. Written as DNA, the CDR3 is TGTGCCAGCAGCGCCACAGGGGTTGAGACCGGGGAGCTGTTTTTT. The encoded protein is CASSATGVETGELFF.

This clonotype was seen at least ten times. The rearrangement uses TRBV10-2 and TRBJ2-5; tentatively, D is TRBD2 (5 bases). The CDR3 extends over 13 amino acids. Germline lookup yields CDR1 WSHSY and CDR2 SAAADI. V lost 6 bases and J 5 bases, leaving 13 bases between the germline ends. CDR3 bases: TGCGCCAGCAGAACCGGGATCATCGAGACCCAGTACTTC. It translates to CASRTGIIETQYF.

This chain links TRBV7-2 with TRBJ2-7; D is possibly TRBD1 or TRBD2 (5 bases each). The CDR3 spans 14 residues. V lost 0 bases and J 6 bases, leaving 12 bases between the germline ends. Germline V gene lookup returns CDR1 SGHTA and CDR2 FQGNSA. CDR3 region: CASSLAGRSSEQYF. The CDR3 bases are TGTGCCAGCAGCTTAGCGGGACGGAGCAGCGAGCAGTACTTC.

This clonotype was counted many times. A much larger clone lies one base from this, so it may be a read error. The chain joins TRBV2 to TRBJ2-5; the match to TRBD1 covers 8 bases. The CDR3 runs 15 residues. Germline values: CDR1 SNHLY, CDR2 FYNNEI. CDR3 sequence (DNA): TGTACCAGCAGTGACGGACAGGGCTGGCGAGAGACCCAGTACTTC. Encoded protein: CTSSDGQGWRETQYF.

This clonotype was seen many times. The J gene is TRBJ1-2, the V gene TRBV12-3 or TRBV12-4, with D unclear. This CDR3 region has 13 residues. The ends were cut back, 6 bases at V and 2 bases at J, with 10 bases in the middle. The CDR3 region has the DNA TGTGCCAGCAGCCCCCGGAGGAACTATGGCTACACCTTC. Its protein product is CASSPRRNYGYTF.

This clonotype was recorded at least ten times. The chain uses TRBV2 and TRBJ2-2; TRBD2 matches at 8 bases. Per the germline V gene, CDR1 is SNHLY and CDR2 is FYNNEI. The CDR3 totals 16 residues. Losses at the gene ends were 6 bases for V and 2 bases for J; bases not matched to a gene: 8. CDR3 nucleotides: TGTGCCAGCAGACCGACTAGCGAACGAAACACCGGGGAGCTGTTTTTT. Translation gives CASRPTSERNTGELFF.

This clonotype appeared many times. The V call is TRBV6-5, the J call TRBJ2-7; 7 nucleotides align to TRBD1. The J segment lost 6 bases and the V segment lost 2 bases, leaving 4 bases of the junction unmatched. CDR3 length: 13 amino acids. From germline, CDR1 is MNHEY and CDR2 SVGAGI. The CDR3 DNA reads TGTGCCAGCAGTTACGGGACAGCGCCCGAGCAGTACTTC. As protein: CASSYGTAPEQYF.

This clonotype was seen at least ten times. The V call is TRBV6-2 or TRBV6-3, the J call TRBJ2-7; tentative D call: TRBD1 (5 bases). The CDR3 is 12 residues long. V was trimmed by 7 bases and J by 0 bases, leaving 7 bases between them. Germline CDR1 MNHEY, CDR2 SVGEGT. CDR3 region: CASMDNSYEQYF. In DNA, the CDR3 is TGTGCCAGCATGGACAACTCCTACGAGCAGTACTTC.

The chain links TRBV7-3 to TRBJ2-6; the D call may be TRBD1 or TRBD2 (5 bases each). The CDR3 sequence is 19 residues long. The germline V gene has CDR1 SGHTA and CDR2 FQGTGA. The V end was cut by 1 base, the J end by 0 bases, with 16 bases between. The CDR3 reads CASSLKEGPAYSGANVLTF. The CDR3 DNA is TGTGCCAGCAGCTTAAAAGAGGGACCCGCTTACTCTGGGGCCAACGTCCTGACTTTC.

This clonotype appeared many times. The chain couples TRBV19 to TRBJ2-2, with TRBD1 identical over 7 bases. This CDR3 contains 16 residues. With V trimmed by 5 bases and J by 4 bases, 10 bases remained unmatched. Germline V gives CDR1 LNHDA, CDR2 SQIVND (reference sequence). The CDR3 DNA follows: TGTGCCAGTAGTCAGGTTGCAGGGGGTTTCACCGGGGAGCTGTTTTTT. Its protein product is CASSQVAGGFTGELFF. The full variable domain, completed using reference TRBV19 and TRBJ2-2, is DGGITQSPKYLFRKEGQNVTLSCEQNLNHDAMYWYRQDPGQGLRLIYYSQIVNDFQKGDIAEGYSVSREKKESFPLTVTSAQKNPTAFYLCASSQVAGGFTGELFFGEGSRLTVL.

This clonotype was seen ten or more times. One junction end does not reproduce the germline sequence, and a read error may be involved. The chain joins TRBV12-3 or TRBV12-4 to TRBJ1-1; D unresolved. The CDR3 extends over 12 amino acids. CDR3 coding DNA: TGTGCCACTCGGGCGGACTACACTGAGGCTTTCTTT. This codes for CATRADYTEAFF.

V usage is TRBV29-1 and J usage is TRBJ2-3; 9 bases align to TRBD2. Looked up from germline, CDR1 is SQVTM and CDR2 is ANQGSEA. The CDR3 totals 13 residues. The junction had 1 base not matched to a gene; V was cut back by 5 bases and J by 1 base. The CDR3 bases are TGCAGCGTTTTAGCGGGAGGCACAGATACGCAGTATTTT. Translating it yields CSVLAGGTDTQYF.

In this sample, this clonotype turned up many times. The rearrangement joins TRBV6-1 to TRBJ2-7; D assignment may be TRBD1 or TRBD2 (6 bases each). Per germline, CDR1 MNHNS and CDR2 SASEGT. The CDR3 contains 14 residues. Trimming pared 2 bases from V and 4 bases from J, leaving 12 bases between. DNA for the CDR3: TGTGCCAGCAGTGAATACGGGGGCGTGTACGAGCAGTACTTC. It codes for CASSEYGGVYEQYF.

This clonotype has just one count. The junction and the germline gene differ at one end; a read error may be behind it. The rearrangement uses TRBV19 and TRBJ1-2; D gene unclear. From germline, CDR1 is LNHDA and CDR2 SQIVND (reference sequence). CDR3 size: 13 residues. The CDR3 coding sequence is TGTGCCAGTAGTATTGGTCCAATGGGCGGCTACGCCTTC. It yields the protein CASSIGPMGGYAF. The variable domain in full, completed from reference TRBV19 and TRBJ1-2, reads DGGITQSPKYLFRKEGQNVTLSCEQNLNHDAMYWYRQDPGQGLRLIYYSQIVNDFQKGDIAEGYSVSREKKESFPLTVTSAQKNPTAFYLCASSIGPMGGYAFGSGTRLTVV.

This clonotype was found many times. The V and J genes are TRBV6-2 or TRBV6-3 and TRBJ2-2; D gene uncertain. CDR1 and CDR2 (germline): MNHEY, SVGEGT. The ends were cut back, 5 bases at V and 8 bases at J, with 15 bases in the middle. The CDR3 loop spans 14 amino acids. As DNA, the CDR3 is TGTGCCAGCAGTCCGATGCCCGAGGTTGGGGAGCTGTTTTTT. Its protein is CASSPMPEVGELFF.